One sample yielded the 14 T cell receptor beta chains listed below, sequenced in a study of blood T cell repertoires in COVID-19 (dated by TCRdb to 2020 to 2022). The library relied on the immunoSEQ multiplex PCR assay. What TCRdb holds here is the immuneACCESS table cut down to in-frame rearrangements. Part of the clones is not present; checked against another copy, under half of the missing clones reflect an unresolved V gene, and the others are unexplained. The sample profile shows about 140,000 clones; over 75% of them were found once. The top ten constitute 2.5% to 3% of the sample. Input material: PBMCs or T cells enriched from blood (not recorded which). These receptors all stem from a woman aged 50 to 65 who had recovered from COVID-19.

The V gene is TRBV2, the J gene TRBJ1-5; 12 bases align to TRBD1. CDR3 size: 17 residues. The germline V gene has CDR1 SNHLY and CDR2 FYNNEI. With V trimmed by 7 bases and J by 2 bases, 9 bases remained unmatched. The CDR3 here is CASTPGQGAPGNQPQHF. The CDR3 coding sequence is TGTGCCAGCACGCCGGGACAGGGGGCACCTGGCAATCAGCCCCAGCATTTT.

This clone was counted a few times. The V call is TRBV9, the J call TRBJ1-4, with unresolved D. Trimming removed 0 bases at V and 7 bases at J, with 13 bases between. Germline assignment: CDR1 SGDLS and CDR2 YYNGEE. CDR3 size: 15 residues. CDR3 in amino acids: CASSVDEGSGEKLFF. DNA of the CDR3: TGTGCCAGCAGCGTAGATGAAGGGAGCGGTGAAAAACTGTTTTTT.

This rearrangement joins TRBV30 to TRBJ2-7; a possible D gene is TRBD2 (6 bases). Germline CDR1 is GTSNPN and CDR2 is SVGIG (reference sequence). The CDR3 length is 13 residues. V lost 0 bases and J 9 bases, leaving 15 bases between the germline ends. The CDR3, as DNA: TGTGCCTGGAGTGTAGAGCGGGCGGAGTCGCAGTACTTC. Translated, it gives CAWSVERAESQYF.

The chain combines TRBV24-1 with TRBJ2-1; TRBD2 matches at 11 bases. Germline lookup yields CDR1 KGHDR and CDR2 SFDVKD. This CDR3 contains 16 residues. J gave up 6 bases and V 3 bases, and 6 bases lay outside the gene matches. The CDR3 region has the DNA TGTGCCACCAGTGATCCACTAGCGGGAGTAGTCAATGAGCAGTTCTTC. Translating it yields CATSDPLAGVVNEQFF.

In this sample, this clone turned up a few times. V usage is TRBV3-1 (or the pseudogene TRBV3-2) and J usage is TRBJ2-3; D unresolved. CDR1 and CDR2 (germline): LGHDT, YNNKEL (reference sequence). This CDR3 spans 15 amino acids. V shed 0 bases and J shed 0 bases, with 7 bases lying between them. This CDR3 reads CASSQDYGSTDTQYF. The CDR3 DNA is TGTGCCAGCAGCCAAGACTACGGGAGCACAGATACGCAGTATTTT.

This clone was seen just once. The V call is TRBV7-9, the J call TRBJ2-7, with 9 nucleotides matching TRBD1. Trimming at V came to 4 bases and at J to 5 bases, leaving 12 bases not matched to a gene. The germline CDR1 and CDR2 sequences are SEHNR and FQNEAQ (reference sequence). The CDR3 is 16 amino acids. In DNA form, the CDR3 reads TGTGCCAGCAGCTCCATACAGGGGGCGCGTAGAAACGAGCAGTACTTC. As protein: CASSSIQGARRNEQYF.

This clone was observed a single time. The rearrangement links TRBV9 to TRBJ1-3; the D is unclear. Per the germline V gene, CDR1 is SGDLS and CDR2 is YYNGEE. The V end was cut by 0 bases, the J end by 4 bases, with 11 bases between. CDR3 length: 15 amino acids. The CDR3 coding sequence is TGTGCCAGCAGCGTAGGAGGGCTTAGAGGAAACACCATATATTTT. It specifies CASSVGGLRGNTIYF.

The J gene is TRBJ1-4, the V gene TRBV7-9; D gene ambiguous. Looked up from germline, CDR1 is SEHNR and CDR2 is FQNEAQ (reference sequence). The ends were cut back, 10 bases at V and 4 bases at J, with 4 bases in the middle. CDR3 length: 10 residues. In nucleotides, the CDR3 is TGTGCCATCTTTAATGAAAAACTGTTTTTT. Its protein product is CAIFNEKLFF. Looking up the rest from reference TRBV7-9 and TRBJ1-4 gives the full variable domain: DTGVSQNPRHKITKRGQNVTFRCDPISEHNRLYWYRQTLGQGPEFLTYFQNEAQLEKSRLLSDRFSAERPKGSFSTLEIQRTEQGDSAMYLCAIFNEKLFFGSGTQLSVL.

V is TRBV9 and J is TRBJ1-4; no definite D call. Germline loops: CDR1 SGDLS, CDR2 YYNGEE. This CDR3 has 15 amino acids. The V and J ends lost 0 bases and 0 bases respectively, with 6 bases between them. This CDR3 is CASSVGVATNEKLFF. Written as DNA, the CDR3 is TGTGCCAGCAGCGTAGGAGTTGCAACTAATGAAAAACTGTTTTTT.

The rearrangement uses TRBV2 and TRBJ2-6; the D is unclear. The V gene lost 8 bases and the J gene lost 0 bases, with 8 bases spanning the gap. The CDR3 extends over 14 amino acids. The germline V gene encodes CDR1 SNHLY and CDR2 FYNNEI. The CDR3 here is CASRRGSGANVLTF. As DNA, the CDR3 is TGTGCCAGCCGTCGCGGCTCTGGGGCCAACGTCCTGACTTTC.

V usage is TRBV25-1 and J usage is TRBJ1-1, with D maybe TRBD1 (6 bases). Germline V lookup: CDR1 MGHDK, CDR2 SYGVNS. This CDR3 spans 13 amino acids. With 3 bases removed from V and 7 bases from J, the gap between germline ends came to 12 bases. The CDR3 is CASSEGARGEAFF. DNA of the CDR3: TGTGCCAGCAGTGAGGGGGCTCGTGGTGAAGCTTTCTTT.

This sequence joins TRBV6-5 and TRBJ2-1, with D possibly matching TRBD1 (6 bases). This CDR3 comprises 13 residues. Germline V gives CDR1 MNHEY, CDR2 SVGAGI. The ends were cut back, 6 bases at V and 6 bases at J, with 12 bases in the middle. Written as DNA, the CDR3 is TGTGCCAGCAGGGACGGGACAACCAATGAGCAGTTCTTC. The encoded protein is CASRDGTTNEQFF.

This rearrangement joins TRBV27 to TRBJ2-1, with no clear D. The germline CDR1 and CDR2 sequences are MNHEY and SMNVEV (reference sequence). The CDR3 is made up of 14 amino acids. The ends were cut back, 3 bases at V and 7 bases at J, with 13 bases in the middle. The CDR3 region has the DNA TGTGCCAGCAGTTTGATAGTAGCCCAGAATGAGCAGTTCTTC. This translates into CASSLIVAQNEQFF.

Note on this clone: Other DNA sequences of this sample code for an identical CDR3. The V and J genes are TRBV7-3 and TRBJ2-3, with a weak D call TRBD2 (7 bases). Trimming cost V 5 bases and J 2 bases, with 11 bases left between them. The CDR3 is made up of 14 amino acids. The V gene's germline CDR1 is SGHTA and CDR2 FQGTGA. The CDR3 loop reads CASSPGGPTDTQYF. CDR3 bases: TGTGCCAGCAGCCCGGGGGGCCCCACAGATACGCAGTATTTT.